The 18 T cell receptor beta chains presented below share a single source sample, sequenced in a study of beta chain features in type 1 diabetes. TCRB transcripts that were expressed got sequenced, as all of the isolated RNA had been reverse transcribed. The assay was immunoSEQ multiplex PCR, and TCRdb's table has in-frame clones only and misses some. Of 620,000 or so clones listed, around a sixth are singletons. Sequencing input: naive CD4+ T cells from blood. These receptors all come from a man aged 18 to 29 in good health.

The V call is TRBV7-3, the J call TRBJ2-1; 11 bases match TRBD2. CDR3 length: 15 amino acids. Germline V gives CDR1 SGHTA, CDR2 FQGTGA. V dropped 4 bases and J dropped 4; count of bases not matched to a gene: 3. As DNA, the CDR3 is TGTGCCAGCAGCTCGTTAGCGGGAGGGTACAATGAGCAGTTCTTC. Translating it yields CASSSLAGGYNEQFF.

The J gene is TRBJ2-1, the V gene TRBV28, with 9 bases lining up with TRBD1. Germline CDR1 MDHEN, CDR2 SYDVKM. Unmatched junction bases numbered 9, after V lost 6 bases and J lost 6 bases. This CDR3 spans 15 amino acids. The CDR3 protein is CASSSPGTGINEQFF. The CDR3 DNA reads as TGTGCCAGCAGCTCACCCGGGACAGGGATCAATGAGCAGTTCTTC. Variable domain in full (rest from reference TRBV28 and TRBJ2-1): DVKVTQSSRYLVKRTGEKVFLECVQDMDHENMFWYRQDPGLGLRLIYFSYDVKMKEKGDIPEGYSVSREKKERFSLILESASTNQTSMYLCASSSPGTGINEQFFGPGTRLTVL.

This sequence joins TRBV7-3 and TRBJ1-1, with 8 nucleotides matching TRBD1. This CDR3 is 15 amino acids long. V lost 5 bases, J lost 4 bases, and 9 bases stayed unmatched. Germline V gives CDR1 SGHTA, CDR2 FQGTGA. CDR3 residues: CASSLQGVGSTEAFF. In DNA form, the CDR3 reads TGTGCCAGCAGCCTACAGGGGGTGGGGTCCACTGAAGCTTTCTTT.

This clone has a handful of counts. This chain connects TRBV4-2 to TRBJ2-3; the D is unclear. The germline CDR1 and CDR2 sequences are LGHNA and YNFKEQ. The CDR3 loop spans 16 amino acids. V lost 1 base and J lost 0, with 11 bases in between. This chain's CDR3 is CASSQVRVASTDTQYF. The CDR3 DNA reads as TGTGCCAGCAGCCAAGTGAGAGTCGCTAGCACAGATACGCAGTATTTT.

This chain links TRBV7-2 with TRBJ2-2; no firm D call. V was clipped by 5 bases and J by 5 bases, with 6 bases between them. Germline assignment: CDR1 SGHTA and CDR2 FQGNSA. This CDR3 spans 12 amino acids. CDR3 sequence (DNA): TGTGCCAGCAGCCCGGATACCGGGGAGCTGTTTTTT. Its translation: CASSPDTGELFF.

This clone was found a few times. The chain uses TRBV10-3 and TRBJ1-1; D may be TRBD1 (6 bases). V was pared by 8 bases and J by 1 base, with 11 bases between. The germline V gene has CDR1 ENHRY and CDR2 SYGVKD. The CDR3 is 13 residues long. For the CDR3, the DNA is TGTGCCATCTGGGGGGCAGCGAACACTGAAGCTTTCTTT. Translating it yields CAIWGAANTEAFF.

The J gene is TRBJ2-7, the V gene TRBV11-1, with D perhaps being TRBD1 or TRBD2 (5 bases each). Per germline, CDR1 SGHAT and CDR2 FQDESV (reference sequence). V was pared by 4 bases and J by 1 base, with 11 bases between. This CDR3 region has 14 residues. The CDR3 protein is CASSWGTKSYEQYF. CDR3 coding DNA: TGTGCCAGCAGCTGGGGGACCAAATCCTACGAGCAGTACTTC.

V is TRBV5-1 and J is TRBJ2-5, with TRBD1 matching 7 bases. CDR3 length: 14 amino acids. CDR1 and CDR2 (germline): SGHRS, YFSETQ. J lost 1 base, V lost 2 bases, and 2 bases had no gene match. The CDR3 loop reads CASSLTGAQETQYF. Here the CDR3 DNA reads TGCGCCAGCAGCTTAACAGGGGCCCAAGAGACCCAGTACTTC.

The rearrangement uses TRBV6-6 and TRBJ2-7, with 12 bases matching TRBD2. Germline CDR1 MNHNY, CDR2 SVGAGI (reference sequence). Trimming at V came to 4 bases and at J to 4 bases, leaving 5 bases not matched to a gene. This CDR3 has 15 residues. The CDR3 DNA sequence: TGTGCCAGCAGTTCCCCGACTAGCGGGGGTTACGAGCAGTACTTC. Its translation is CASSSPTSGGYEQYF.

This clone was counted between two and nine times. The chain joins TRBV4-2 to TRBJ2-1; D is uncertain. V was shortened by 3 bases and J by 0 bases, with 15 bases between the two germline ends. Germline V gives CDR1 LGHNA, CDR2 YNFKEQ. The CDR3 has 17 residues. The CDR3 here is CASSHPRGGFSYNEQFF. CDR3 nucleotides: TGTGCCAGCAGCCACCCCCGAGGCGGATTCTCCTACAATGAGCAGTTCTTC.

In its sample, this clone was seen a few times. This rearrangement joins TRBV12-5 to TRBJ2-3, with D uncertain. There are 15 residues in the CDR3. Trimming took 5 bases from V and 0 from J, leaving 12 bases between them. Germline V gene data show CDR1 as LGHNT and CDR2 as FRNRAP. CDR3 in DNA: TGTGCTAGTGGTCCGGGCATCTCTAGCACAGATACGCAGTATTTT. It codes for CASGPGISSTDTQYF.

A remark on this clone: Within the sample, other DNA sequences also encode this same CDR3. The chain uses TRBV9 and TRBJ2-1; D is ambiguous. Trimming removed 0 bases at V and 2 bases at J, with 0 bases between. Per germline, CDR1 SGDLS and CDR2 YYNGEE. The CDR3 covers 12 residues. The CDR3 loop reads CASSVAYNEQFF. DNA of the CDR3: TGTGCCAGCAGCGTAGCCTACAATGAGCAGTTCTTC.

The V gene is TRBV10-2, the J gene TRBJ2-1; TRBD1 is a possible D gene (6 bases). The ends were cut back, 5 bases at V and 0 bases at J, with 14 bases in the middle. Germline CDR1 reads WSHSY; CDR2 reads SAAADI. The CDR3 covers 16 residues. The CDR3 reads CASSLRTANSYNEQFF. Here the CDR3 DNA reads TGCGCCAGCAGTCTCCGGACAGCGAACTCCTACAATGAGCAGTTCTTC.

This clone was counted between two and nine times. This chain joins TRBV29-1 and TRBJ2-1, with D unclear. The CDR3 loop spans 14 amino acids. V shed 5 bases and J shed 0 bases, with 11 bases lying between them. Germline V gives CDR1 SQVTM, CDR2 ANQGSEA. CDR3 in DNA: TGCAGCGTTCGCCCGTCGGACTCCTACAATGAGCAGTTCTTC. This codes for CSVRPSDSYNEQFF.

The V gene is TRBV27, the J gene TRBJ2-5; 7 nucleotides align to TRBD1. The V segment lost 1 base and the J segment 4 bases; nucleotides outside the gene matches: 6. The CDR3 spans 15 residues. The germline V gene encodes CDR1 MNHEY and CDR2 SMNVEV (reference sequence). CDR3 region: CASSLLGQKRETQYF. Here the CDR3 DNA reads TGTGCCAGCAGTTTATTGGGACAGAAGAGAGAGACCCAGTACTTC.

The chain recombines TRBV28 with TRBJ2-7, with D tentatively TRBD2 (5 bases). CDR1 and CDR2 from the germline V gene are MDHEN and SYDVKM. V shed 7 bases and J shed 3 bases, with 13 bases lying between them. This CDR3 contains 13 residues. The CDR3 loop is CASTPPGFYEQYF. The DNA for the CDR3 is TGTGCCAGCACCCCTCCGGGATTCTACGAGCAGTACTTC.

The gene calls are TRBV4-2 and TRBJ1-2; a weak D match, TRBD1 (5 bases). Germline loops: CDR1 LGHNA, CDR2 YNFKEQ. Trimming took off 1 base at V and 6 bases at J, with 9 bases between the two ends. The CDR3 has 13 residues. CDR3 bases: TGTGCCAGCAGCCAAGGTACCAGGGATGGCTACACCTTC. Translation: CASSQGTRDGYTF.

Turning to this clone: The same CDR3 is also encoded by other DNA sequences in this sample. This chain's CDR3 is CASSVSGNTIYF. The DNA of the CDR3 is TGTGCCAGCAGCGTTAGTGGAAACACCATATATTTT. The V and J genes are TRBV9 and TRBJ1-3; no firm D call. Per the germline V gene, CDR1 is SGDLS and CDR2 is YYNGEE. The V gene lost 2 bases and the J gene lost 3 bases, with 3 bases spanning the gap. The CDR3 loop spans 12 amino acids.